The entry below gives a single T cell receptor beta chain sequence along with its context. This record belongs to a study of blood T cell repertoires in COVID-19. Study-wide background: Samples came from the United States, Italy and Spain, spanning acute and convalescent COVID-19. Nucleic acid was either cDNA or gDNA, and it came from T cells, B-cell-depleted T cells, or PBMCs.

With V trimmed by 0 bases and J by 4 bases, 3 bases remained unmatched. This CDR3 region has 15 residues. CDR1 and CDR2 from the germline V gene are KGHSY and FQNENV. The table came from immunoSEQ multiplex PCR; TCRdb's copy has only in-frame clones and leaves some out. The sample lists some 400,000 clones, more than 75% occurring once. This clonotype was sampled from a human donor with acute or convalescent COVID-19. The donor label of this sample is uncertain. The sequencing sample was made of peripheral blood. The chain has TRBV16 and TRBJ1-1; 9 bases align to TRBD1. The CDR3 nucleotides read TGTGCCAGCAGCCAATCGGCGACAGGGGGCACTGAAGCTTTCTTT. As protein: CASSQSATGGTEAFF.